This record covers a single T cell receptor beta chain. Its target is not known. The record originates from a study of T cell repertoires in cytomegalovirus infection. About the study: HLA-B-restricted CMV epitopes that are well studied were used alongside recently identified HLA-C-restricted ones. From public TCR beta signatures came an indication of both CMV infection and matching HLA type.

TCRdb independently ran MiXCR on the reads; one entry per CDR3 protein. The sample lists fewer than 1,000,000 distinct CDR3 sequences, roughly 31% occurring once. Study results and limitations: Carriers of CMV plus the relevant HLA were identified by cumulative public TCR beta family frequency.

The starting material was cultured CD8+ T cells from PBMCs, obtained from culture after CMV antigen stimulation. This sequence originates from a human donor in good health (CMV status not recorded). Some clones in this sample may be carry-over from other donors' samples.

CDR3 DNA sequence: TGTGCCAGCAGGGGCGTGGGGCAGGGAGTCTATGGCTACACCTTC. Translation: CASRGVGQGVYGYTF. V and J are TRBV12-3 or TRBV12-4 and TRBJ1-2, with a weak D call TRBD1 (5 bases). The CDR3 runs to 15 residues. V lost 6 bases to trimming and J lost 4 bases, with 18 bases between them.